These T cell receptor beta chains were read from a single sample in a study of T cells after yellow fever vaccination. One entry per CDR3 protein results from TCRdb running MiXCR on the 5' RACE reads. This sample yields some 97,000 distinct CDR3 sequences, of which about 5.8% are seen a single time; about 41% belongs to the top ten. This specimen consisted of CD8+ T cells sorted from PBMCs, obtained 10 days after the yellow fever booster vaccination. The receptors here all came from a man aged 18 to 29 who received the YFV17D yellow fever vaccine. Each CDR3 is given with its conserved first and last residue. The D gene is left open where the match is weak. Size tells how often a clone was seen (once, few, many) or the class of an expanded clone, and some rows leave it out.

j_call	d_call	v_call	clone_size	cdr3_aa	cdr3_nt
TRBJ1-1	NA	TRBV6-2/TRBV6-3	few	CASSYSPRSEAFF	TGTGCCAGCAGTTACTCTCCTCGGTCTGAAGCTTTCTTT
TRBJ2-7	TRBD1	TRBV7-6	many	CASSPGGYEQYF	TGTGCCAGCAGCCCAGGGGGCTACGAGCAGTACTTC
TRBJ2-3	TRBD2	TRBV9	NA	CASSERGLAGTSTDTQYF	TGTGCCAGCAGCGAGAGGGGACTAGCGGGCACTAGCACAGATACGCAGTATTTT
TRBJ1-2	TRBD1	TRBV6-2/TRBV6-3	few	CASTSSGQGIYGYTF	TGTGCCAGCACCTCCTCGGGACAGGGGATCTATGGCTACACCTTC
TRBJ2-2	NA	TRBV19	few	CASIPGNTGGELFF	TGTGCCAGTATCCCCGGGAATACGGGCGGGGAGCTGTTTTTT
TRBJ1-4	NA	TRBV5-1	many	CASSLVGTTNEKLFF	TGCGCCAGCAGCTTGGTCGGGACAACTAATGAAAAACTGTTTTTT
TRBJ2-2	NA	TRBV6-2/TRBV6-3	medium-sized	CASIKSRRVGRTGELFF	TGTGCCAGCATCAAAAGCCGCCGGGTGGGGCGCACCGGGGAGCTGTTTTTT
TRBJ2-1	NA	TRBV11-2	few	CASSYRDLYNEQFF	TGTGCCAGCAGCTACCGGGACTTATACAATGAGCAGTTCTTC
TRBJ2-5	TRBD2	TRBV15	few	CATSRPQGLAQETQYF	TGTGCCACCAGCAGACCCCAGGGACTAGCGCAAGAGACCCAGTACTTC
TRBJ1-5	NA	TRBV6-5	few	CASSRGGSQPQHF	TGTGCCAGCTCCAGAGGGGGGAGTCAGCCCCAGCATTTT
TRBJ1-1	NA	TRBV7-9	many	CASRVSNTEAFF	TGTGCCAGCAGGGTTTCAAACACTGAAGCTTTCTTT
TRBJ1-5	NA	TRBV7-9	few	CASSFDESSNQPQHF	TGTGCCAGCAGCTTTGATGAAAGTAGCAATCAGCCCCAGCATTTT
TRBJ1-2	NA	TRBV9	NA	CASSVGDNPNYGYTF	TGTGCCAGCAGCGTAGGTGACAATCCTAACTATGGCTACACCTTC
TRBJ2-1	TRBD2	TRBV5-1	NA	CASSAGLAGEGEQFF	TGCGCCAGCAGCGCGGGACTAGCGGGGGAAGGTGAGCAGTTCTTC
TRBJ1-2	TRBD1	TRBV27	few	CASSSSGGNYGYTF	TGTGCCAGCAGTTCATCAGGGGGAAACTATGGCTACACCTTC
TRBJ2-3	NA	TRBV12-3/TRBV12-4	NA	CASSLGGSFADTQYF	TGTGCCAGCAGTTTAGGAGGCAGTTTTGCCGATACGCAGTATTTT
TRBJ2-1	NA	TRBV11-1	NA	CASSLIAREQFF	TGTGCCAGCAGCTTAATAGCTCGTGAGCAGTTCTTC
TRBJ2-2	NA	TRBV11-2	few	CASSLQGLTGELFF	TGTGCCAGCAGCTTACAGGGTTTAACCGGGGAGCTGTTTTTT
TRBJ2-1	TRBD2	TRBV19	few	CASSISGGSNEQFF	TGTGCCAGTAGTATTAGCGGGGGCTCCAATGAGCAGTTCTTC
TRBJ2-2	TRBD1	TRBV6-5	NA	CASSYDRGWQATGELFF	TGTGCCAGCAGTTACGACAGGGGATGGCAGGCCACCGGGGAGCTGTTTTTT
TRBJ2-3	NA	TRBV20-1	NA	CSAVVDTQYF	TGCAGTGCCGTGGTGGATACGCAGTATTTT
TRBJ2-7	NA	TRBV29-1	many	CSVETRYYEQYF	TGCAGCGTTGAGACGCGGTACTACGAGCAGTACTTC
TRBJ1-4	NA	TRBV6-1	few	CASSRGVYEKLFF	TGTGCCAGCAGTAGGGGGGTTTATGAAAAACTGTTTTTT
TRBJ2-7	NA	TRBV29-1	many	CSVVGHRDTYEQYF	TGCAGCGTTGTGGGCCACAGGGATACCTACGAGCAGTACTTC
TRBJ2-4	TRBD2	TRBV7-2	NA	CASSPKAGYKNIQYF	TGTGCCAGCAGCCCCAAAGCGGGATACAAAAACATTCAGTACTTC
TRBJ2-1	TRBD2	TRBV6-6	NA	CASIQEGLAGISEQFF	TGTGCCAGCATCCAGGAGGGACTAGCGGGGATCAGTGAGCAGTTCTTC
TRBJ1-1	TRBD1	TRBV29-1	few	CSVEGLGQGLEAFF	TGCAGCGTTGAAGGCCTAGGACAGGGGTTGGAAGCTTTCTTT
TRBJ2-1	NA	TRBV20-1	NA	CSAGVASYNEQFF	TGCAGTGCCGGAGTTGCCTCCTACAATGAGCAGTTCTTC
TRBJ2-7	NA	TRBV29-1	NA	CSVYDGSYEQYF	TGCAGCGTCTATGACGGATCCTACGAGCAGTACTTC
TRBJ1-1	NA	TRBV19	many	CACSGPGLNTEAFF	TGTGCCTGCTCAGGGCCAGGCCTGAACACTGAAGCTTTCTTT
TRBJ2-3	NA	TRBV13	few	CASSPTDSLDTQYF	TGTGCCAGCAGCCCGACCGACAGTCTAGATACGCAGTATTTT
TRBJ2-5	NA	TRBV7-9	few	CASSLALRNQETQYF	TGTGCCAGCAGCTTAGCCCTTCGAAATCAAGAGACCCAGTACTTC
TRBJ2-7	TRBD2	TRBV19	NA	CASSPWTSGDEQYF	TGTGCCAGTAGTCCTTGGACTAGCGGAGACGAGCAGTACTTC
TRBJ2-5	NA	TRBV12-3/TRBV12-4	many	CASTGGTHVRETQYF	TGTGCCAGCACTGGCGGGACCCATGTACGGGAGACCCAGTACTTC
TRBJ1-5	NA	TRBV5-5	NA	CASSLEDQVSNQPQHF	TGTGCCAGCAGCCTTGAGGATCAGGTTAGCAATCAGCCCCAGCATTTT
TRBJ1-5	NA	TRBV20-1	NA	CSALGGPSQGGMSGNQPQHF	TGCAGTGCCCTAGGCGGCCCCTCACAGGGCGGTATGAGTGGCAATCAGCCCCAGCATTTT
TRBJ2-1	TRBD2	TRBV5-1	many	CASSLAGGASYHEQFF	TGCGCCAGCAGCTTGGCGGGGGGAGCCTCTTACCATGAGCAGTTCTTC
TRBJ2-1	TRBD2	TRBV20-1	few	CSARDTQLAGGPGEQFF	TGCAGTGCTAGAGATACCCAACTAGCGGGGGGGCCAGGTGAGCAGTTCTTC
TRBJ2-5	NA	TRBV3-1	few	CASSQDRDNPRDPPLGETQYF	TGTGCCAGCAGCCAAGATAGAGACAACCCTCGGGACCCCCCATTGGGGGAGACCCAGTACTTC
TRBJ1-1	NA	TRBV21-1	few	CASSKGGQAEAFF	TGTGCCAGCAGCAAAGGGGGACAGGCAGAAGCTTTCTTT
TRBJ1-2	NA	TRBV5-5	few	CASSLSAGHYGYTF	TGTGCCAGCAGCTTGAGTGCGGGCCACTATGGCTACACCTTC
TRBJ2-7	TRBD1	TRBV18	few	CASSRPGQGNYEQYF	TGTGCCAGCTCACGCCCGGGACAGGGAAACTACGAGCAGTACTTC
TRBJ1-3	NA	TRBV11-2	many	CASSQTDAASSGNTIYF	TGTGCCAGCAGCCAAACGGACGCCGCGAGCTCTGGAAACACCATATATTTT
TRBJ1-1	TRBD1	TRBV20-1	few	CSAWTGIDTEAFF	TGCAGTGCCTGGACAGGGATCGACACTGAAGCTTTCTTT
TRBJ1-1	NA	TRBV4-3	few	CASSQDQGPNTEAFF	TGCGCCAGCAGCCAAGACCAGGGACCGAACACTGAAGCTTTCTTT
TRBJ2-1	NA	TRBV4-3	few	CASSQEQGWDNEQFF	TGCGCCAGCAGCCAAGAACAGGGATGGGACAATGAGCAGTTCTTC
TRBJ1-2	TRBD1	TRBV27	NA	CASSPGQEINYGYTF	TGTGCCAGCAGTCCCGGACAGGAAATTAACTATGGCTACACCTTC
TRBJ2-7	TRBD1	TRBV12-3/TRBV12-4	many	CASSLLTGTGEQYF	TGTGCCAGCAGTTTACTGACAGGGACGGGCGAGCAGTACTTC
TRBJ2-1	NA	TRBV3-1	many	CASSQGPWAEQFF	TGTGCCAGCAGCCAAGGGCCATGGGCTGAGCAGTTCTTC
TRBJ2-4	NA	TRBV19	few	CASSPEVKNIQYF	TGTGCCAGTAGCCCCGAGGTCAAAAACATTCAGTACTTC
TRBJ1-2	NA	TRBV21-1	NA	CACNRVDVYTF	TGTGCCTGCAACCGCGTGGATGTCTACACCTTC
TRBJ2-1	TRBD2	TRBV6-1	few	CASSPTSGGANEQFF	TGTGCCAGCAGCCCTACTAGCGGGGGGGCCAATGAGCAGTTCTTC
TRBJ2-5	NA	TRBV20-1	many	CSASTGLVWETQYF	TGCAGTGCTAGTACGGGGTTGGTGTGGGAGACCCAGTACTTC
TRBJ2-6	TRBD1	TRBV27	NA	CASSDRGISGANVLTF	TGTGCCAGCAGTGACAGGGGTATCTCTGGGGCCAACGTCCTGACTTTC
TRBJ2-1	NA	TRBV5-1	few	CASSPRGAPHSSYNEQFF	TGCGCCAGCAGCCCCCGGGGGGCCCCCCATAGCTCCTACAATGAGCAGTTCTTC